This T cell receptor beta chain appears in the sequencing data of a study of T-cell memory formation after mild COVID-19. Across the whole study: Clustering of TCRs was largely donor specific.

Trimming cost V 4 bases and J 4 bases, with 15 bases left between them. The CDR3 covers 15 residues. This clonotype occurred many times. Its specificity is unknown. Findings and caveats of the study: CD4+ contracting clones were mainly CM and EM; CD8+ ones, EMRA. Day 15 to 85 contracting clones showed balanced CD4/CD8; later expanders leaned CD4+.

TCRdb processed the 5' RACE reads anew with MiXCR; each CDR3 protein has one entry. Here the sample spans 350,000 to 400,000 distinct CDR3 sequences, around 14% being singletons. Sequencing was done on a sample of PBMCs or a T cell subset sorted from them (not recorded which). This receptor was obtained from a man aged 18 to 35 who had mild COVID-19 (a few samples of this study predate the infection). Cell type and time point are not known. The gene calls are TRBV12-3 or TRBV12-4 and TRBJ2-3; perhaps TRBD1 as D (6 bases). CDR3 nucleotides: TGTGCCAGCAGTTCTAGCAGGGGTGAGGCAGATACGCAGTATTTT. It translates to CASSSSRGEADTQYF.